The clone carrying this T cell receptor beta chain occurred a few times. The CDR3 totals 16 residues. The germline V gene encodes CDR1 SGHNT and CDR2 YYREEE (reference sequence). Trimming at V came to 2 bases and at J to 4 bases, leaving 6 bases not matched to a gene. Here immunoSEQ multiplex PCR was the method, and the copy in TCRdb shows in-frame clones only, minus some. The table lists around 52,000 clones, about 85% of them singletons. This sample stems from a study of PD-1 blockade in mismatch repair-deficient tumors. Overall study context: Enrolled about 2012-2017, patients had progressing, pretreated mismatch repair-deficient cancers of around 12 types.

All patients were mismatch repair deficient, assessed by either PCR or immunohistochemistry. Three pembrolizumab responders had their TCRs sequenced. The chain uses TRBV5-4 and TRBJ2-3; TRBD1 agrees at 11 bases. The receptor comes from an adult with mismatch repair-deficient cancer. This specimen was peripheral blood, taken approximately 20 weeks after starting pembrolizumab. CDR3 bases: TGTGCCAGCAGCTTATCCCAGGGACAGGGGGCAGATACGCAGTATTTT. As protein: CASSLSQGQGADTQYF.